Sequencing of this T cell receptor beta chain was carried out in a study of radiotherapy plus CTLA-4 blockade in lung cancer. Overall study: Objective responses were seen in 18% of patients, disease control in more than 30%.

The study gave focal radiation plus ipilimumab CTLA-4 blockade to patients with chemo-refractory metastatic non-small-cell lung cancer. The length of the CDR3 is 8 residues. From germline, CDR1 is DFQATT and CDR2 SNEGSKA (reference sequence). Trimming removed 3 bases at V and 13 bases at J, with 4 bases between. Clones were sequenced by immunoSEQ multiplex PCR, and TCRdb holds only the in-frame ones, with some missing. The sample carries more than 40,000 clones, roughly four fifths recorded once. This material consisted of peripheral blood, taken from a patient treated with radiotherapy plus ipilimumab. The sequence came from a human donor with non-small cell lung cancer who had a complete response to radiotherapy plus ipilimumab. This chain connects TRBV20-1 to TRBJ2-1; D call uncertain. The CDR3 sequence is CSASTQFF. The DNA for the CDR3 is TGCAGTGCTAGCACTCAGTTCTTC.